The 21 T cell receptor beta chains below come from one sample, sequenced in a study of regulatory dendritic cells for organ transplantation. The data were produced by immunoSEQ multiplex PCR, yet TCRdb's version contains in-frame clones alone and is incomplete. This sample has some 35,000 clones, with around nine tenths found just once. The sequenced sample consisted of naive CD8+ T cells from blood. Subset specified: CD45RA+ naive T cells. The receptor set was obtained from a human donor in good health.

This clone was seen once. In nucleotides, the CDR3 is TGTGCCAGTAAAGTTCCGAACTCCTACGAGCAGTACTTC. Its translation is CASKVPNSYEQYF. The V call is TRBV19, the J call TRBJ2-7, with D hard to call. The V end lost 7 bases, the J end lost 0 bases, and 10 bases lay between the germline ends. Germline values: CDR1 LNHDA, CDR2 SQIVND (reference sequence). CDR3 length: 13 amino acids.

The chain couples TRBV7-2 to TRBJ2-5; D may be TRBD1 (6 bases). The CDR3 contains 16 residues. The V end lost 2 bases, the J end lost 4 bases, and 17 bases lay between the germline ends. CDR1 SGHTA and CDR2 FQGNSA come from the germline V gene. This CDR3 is CASSLNHIGGGETQYF. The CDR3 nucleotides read TGTGCCAGCAGCTTAAATCATATAGGGGGTGGAGAGACCCAGTACTTC. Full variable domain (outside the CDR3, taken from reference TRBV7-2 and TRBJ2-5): GAGVSQSPSNKVTEKGKDVELRCDPISGHTALYWYRQSLGQGLEFLIYFQGNSAPDKSGLPSDRFSAERTGGSVSTLTIQRTQQEDSAVYLCASSLNHIGGGETQYFGPGTRLLVL.

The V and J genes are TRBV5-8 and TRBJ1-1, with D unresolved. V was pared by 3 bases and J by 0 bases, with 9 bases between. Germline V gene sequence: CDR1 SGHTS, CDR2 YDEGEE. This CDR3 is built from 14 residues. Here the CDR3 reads CASSYTYLNTEAFF. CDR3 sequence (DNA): TGTGCCAGCAGCTACACTTATCTGAACACTGAAGCTTTCTTT.

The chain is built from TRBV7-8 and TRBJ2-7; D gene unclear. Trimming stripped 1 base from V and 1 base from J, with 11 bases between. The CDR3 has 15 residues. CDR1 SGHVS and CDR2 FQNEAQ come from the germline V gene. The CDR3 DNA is TGTGCCAGCAGCTTAGGGGTCCTAGAGTCCTACGAGCAGTACTTC. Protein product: CASSLGVLESYEQYF.

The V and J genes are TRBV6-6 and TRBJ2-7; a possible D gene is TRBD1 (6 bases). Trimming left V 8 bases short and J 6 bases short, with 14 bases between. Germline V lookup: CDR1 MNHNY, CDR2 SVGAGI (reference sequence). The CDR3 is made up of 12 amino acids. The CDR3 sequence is CASAPPRGEQYF. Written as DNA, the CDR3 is TGTGCCAGCGCCCCCCCCAGGGGCGAGCAGTACTTC.

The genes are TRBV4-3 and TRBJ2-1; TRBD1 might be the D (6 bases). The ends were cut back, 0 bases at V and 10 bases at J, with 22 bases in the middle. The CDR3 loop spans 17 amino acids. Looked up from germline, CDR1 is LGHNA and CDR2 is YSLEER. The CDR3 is CASSQDPTGLGALEQFF. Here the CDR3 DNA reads TGCGCCAGCAGCCAAGATCCTACCGGGCTGGGGGCTTTGGAGCAGTTCTTC.

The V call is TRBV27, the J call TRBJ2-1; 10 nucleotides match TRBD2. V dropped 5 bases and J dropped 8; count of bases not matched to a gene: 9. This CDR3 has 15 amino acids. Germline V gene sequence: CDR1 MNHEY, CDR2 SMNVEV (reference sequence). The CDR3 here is CASSPASGGVHEQFF. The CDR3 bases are TGTGCCAGCAGTCCGGCTAGCGGGGGTGTACATGAGCAGTTCTTC.

The CDR3 DNA reads as TGTGCCAGCAGCGTAGATGCAACTAATGAAAAACTGTTTTTT. It encodes CASSVDATNEKLFF. The chain links TRBV9 to TRBJ1-4, with no clear D. V was pared by 0 bases and J by 0 bases, with 3 bases between. The CDR3 covers 14 residues. Germline CDR1 SGDLS, CDR2 YYNGEE.

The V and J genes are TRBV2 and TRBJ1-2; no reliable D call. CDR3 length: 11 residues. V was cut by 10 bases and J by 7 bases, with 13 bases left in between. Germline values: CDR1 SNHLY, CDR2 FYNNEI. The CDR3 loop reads CATQLGFGYTF. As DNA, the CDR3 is TGTGCCACGCAATTAGGGTTTGGCTACACCTTC.

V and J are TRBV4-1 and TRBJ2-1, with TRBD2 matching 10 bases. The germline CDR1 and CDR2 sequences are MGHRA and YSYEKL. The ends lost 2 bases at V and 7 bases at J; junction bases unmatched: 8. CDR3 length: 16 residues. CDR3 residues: CASSQMPSGSRNEQFF. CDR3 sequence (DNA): TGCGCCAGCAGCCAAATGCCTAGCGGGAGCAGAAATGAGCAGTTCTTC.

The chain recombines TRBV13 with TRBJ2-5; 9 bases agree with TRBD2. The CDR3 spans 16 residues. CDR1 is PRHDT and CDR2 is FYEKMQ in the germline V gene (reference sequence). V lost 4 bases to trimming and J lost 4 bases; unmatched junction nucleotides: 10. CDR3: CASSSRGGGAGETQYF. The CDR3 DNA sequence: TGTGCCAGCAGCTCCCGCGGCGGGGGGGCCGGAGAGACCCAGTACTTC.

CDR3 sequence reads: CASRGETQYF. As DNA, the CDR3 is TGTGCCAGCAGAGGGGAGACCCAGTACTTC. This chain uses TRBV2 with TRBJ2-5; D unresolved. CDR1 is SNHLY and CDR2 is FYNNEI in the germline V gene. There are 10 residues in the CDR3. The V end lost 6 bases, the J end lost 5 bases, and 4 bases lay between the germline ends. The entire variable domain, with the rest obtained from reference TRBV2 and TRBJ2-5, is as follows: EPEVTQTPSHQVTQMGQEVILRCVPISNHLYFYWYRQILGQKVEFLVSFYNNEISEKSEIFDDQFSVERPDGSNFTLKIRSTKLEDSAMYFCASRGETQYFGPGTRLLVL.

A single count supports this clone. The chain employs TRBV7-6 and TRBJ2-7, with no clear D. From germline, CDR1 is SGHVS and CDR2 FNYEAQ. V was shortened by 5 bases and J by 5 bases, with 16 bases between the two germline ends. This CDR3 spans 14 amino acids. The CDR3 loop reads CASSAIGSRDEQYF. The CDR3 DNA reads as TGTGCCAGCAGCGCAATTGGTAGTCGGGACGAGCAGTACTTC. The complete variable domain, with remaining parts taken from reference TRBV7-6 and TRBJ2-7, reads GAGVSQSPRYKVTKRGQDVALRCDPISGHVSLYWYRQALGQGPEFLTYFNYEAQQDKSGLPNDRFSAERPEGSISTLTIQRTEQRDSAMYRCASSAIGSRDEQYFGPGTRLTVT.

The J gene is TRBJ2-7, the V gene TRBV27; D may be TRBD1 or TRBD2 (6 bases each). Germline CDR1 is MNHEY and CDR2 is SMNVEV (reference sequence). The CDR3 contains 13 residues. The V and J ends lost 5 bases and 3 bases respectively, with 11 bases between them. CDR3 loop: CASSPGGGYEQYF. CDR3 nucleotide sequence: TGTGCCAGCAGTCCTGGAGGGGGCTACGAGCAGTACTTC.

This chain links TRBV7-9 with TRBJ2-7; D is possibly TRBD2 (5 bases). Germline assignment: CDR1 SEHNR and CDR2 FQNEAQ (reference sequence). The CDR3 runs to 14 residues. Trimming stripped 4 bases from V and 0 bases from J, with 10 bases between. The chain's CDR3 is CASSSPGYSYEQYF. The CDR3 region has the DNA TGTGCCAGCAGCTCTCCGGGATACTCCTACGAGCAGTACTTC. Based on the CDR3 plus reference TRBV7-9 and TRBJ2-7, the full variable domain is DTGVSQNPRHKITKRGQNVTFRCDPISEHNRLYWYRQTLGQGPEFLTYFQNEAQLEKSRLLSDRFSAERPKGSFSTLEIQRTEQGDSAMYLCASSSPGYSYEQYFGPGTRLTVT.

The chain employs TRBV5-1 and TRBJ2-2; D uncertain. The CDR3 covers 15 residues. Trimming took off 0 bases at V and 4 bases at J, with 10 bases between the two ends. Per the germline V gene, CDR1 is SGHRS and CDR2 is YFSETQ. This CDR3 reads CASSLVQFSTGELFF. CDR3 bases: TGCGCCAGCAGCTTGGTGCAGTTTTCCACCGGGGAGCTGTTTTTT.

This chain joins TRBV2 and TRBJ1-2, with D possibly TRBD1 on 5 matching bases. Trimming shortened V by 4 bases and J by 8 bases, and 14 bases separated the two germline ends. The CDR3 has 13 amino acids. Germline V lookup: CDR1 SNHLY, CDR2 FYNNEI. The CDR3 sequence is CASSVAGYGGYTF. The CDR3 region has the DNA TGTGCCAGCAGTGTAGCAGGGTATGGGGGCTACACCTTC.

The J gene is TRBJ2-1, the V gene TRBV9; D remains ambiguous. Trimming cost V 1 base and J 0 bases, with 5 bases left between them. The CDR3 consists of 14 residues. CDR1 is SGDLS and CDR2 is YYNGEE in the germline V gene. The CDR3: CASSVWDSYNEQFF. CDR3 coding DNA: TGTGCCAGCAGCGTATGGGACTCCTACAATGAGCAGTTCTTC.

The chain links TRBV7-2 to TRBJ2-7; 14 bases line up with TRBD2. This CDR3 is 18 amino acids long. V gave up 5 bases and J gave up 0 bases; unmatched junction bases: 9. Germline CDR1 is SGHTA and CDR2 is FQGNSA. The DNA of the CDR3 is TGTGCCAGCAGCCCCCAACGACTAGCGGGGGGGAGCTCCTACGAGCAGTACTTC. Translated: CASSPQRLAGGSSYEQYF.

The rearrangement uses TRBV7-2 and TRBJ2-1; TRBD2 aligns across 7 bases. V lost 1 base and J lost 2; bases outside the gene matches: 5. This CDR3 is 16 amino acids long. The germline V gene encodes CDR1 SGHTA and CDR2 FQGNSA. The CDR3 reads CASSLDVGGAYNEQFF. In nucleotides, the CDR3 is TGTGCCAGCAGCTTAGATGTGGGGGGGGCCTACAATGAGCAGTTCTTC.

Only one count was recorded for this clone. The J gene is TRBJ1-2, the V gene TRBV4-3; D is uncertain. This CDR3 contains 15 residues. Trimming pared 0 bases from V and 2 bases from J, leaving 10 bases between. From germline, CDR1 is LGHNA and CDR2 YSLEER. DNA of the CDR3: TGCGCCAGCAGCCAAGACCTTGCAGGAAACTATGGCTACACCTTC. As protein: CASSQDLAGNYGYTF.